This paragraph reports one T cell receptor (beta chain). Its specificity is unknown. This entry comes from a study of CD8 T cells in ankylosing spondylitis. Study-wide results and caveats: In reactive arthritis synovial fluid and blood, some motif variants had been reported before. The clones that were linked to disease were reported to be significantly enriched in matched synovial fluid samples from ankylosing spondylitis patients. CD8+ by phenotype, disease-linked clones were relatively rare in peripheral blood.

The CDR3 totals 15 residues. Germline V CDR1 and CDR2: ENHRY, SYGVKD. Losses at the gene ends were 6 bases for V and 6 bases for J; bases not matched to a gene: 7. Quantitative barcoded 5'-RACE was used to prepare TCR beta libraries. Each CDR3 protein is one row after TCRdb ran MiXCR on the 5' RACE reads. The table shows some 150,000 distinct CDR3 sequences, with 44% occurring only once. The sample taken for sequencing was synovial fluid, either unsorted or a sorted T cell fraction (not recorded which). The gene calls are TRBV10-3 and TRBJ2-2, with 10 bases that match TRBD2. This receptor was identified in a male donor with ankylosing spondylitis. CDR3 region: CAIRLQREGPGELFF. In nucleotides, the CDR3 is TGTGCCATCAGACTCCAGCGGGAGGGACCCGGGGAGCTGTTTTTT.